A single sample gave rise to the 2 T cell receptor beta chains below, sequenced in a study of blood T cell repertoires in COVID-19. Profiled with immunoSEQ multiplex PCR; TCRdb holds only in-frame clones, not every one. The table records 380,000 or so clones, more than 75% of them present only once. Sequences were obtained from PBMCs or T cells enriched from blood (not recorded which). The source of these receptors is a woman under 40 with acute COVID-19.

The rearrangement joins TRBV7-2 to TRBJ1-5; 8 positions agree with TRBD1. From germline, CDR1 is SGHTA and CDR2 FQGNSA. The V segment lost 5 bases and the J segment 11 bases; nucleotides outside the gene matches: 8. CDR3 length equals 13 residues. CDR3: CASSPRTGRSQHF. For the CDR3, the DNA is TGTGCCAGCAGCCCACGGACAGGGAGGTCCCAGCATTTT. The entire variable domain, with the rest obtained from reference TRBV7-2 and TRBJ1-5, is as follows: GAGVSQSPSNKVTEKGKDVELRCDPISGHTALYWYRQSLGQGLEFLIYFQGNSAPDKSGLPSDRFSAERTGGSVSTLTIQRTQQEDSAVYLCASSPRTGRSQHFGDGTRLSIL.

The chain employs TRBV19 and TRBJ1-5; no firm D call. This CDR3 is built from 16 residues. Per the germline V gene, CDR1 is LNHDA and CDR2 is SQIVND (reference sequence). The V end was cut by 1 base, the J end by 1 base, with 11 bases between. The CDR3 DNA sequence: TGTGCCAGTAGTATAGGGAGGGAGATAAGCAATCAGCCCCAGCATTTT. Translating gives CASSIGREISNQPQHF.